The 10 T cell receptor beta chains in this list originate from one sample, sequenced in a study of cytomegalovirus exposure and HLA in healthy donors. PCR amplification relied on 60 Vbeta primers (plus 13 Jbeta primers). Measured with immunoSEQ multiplex PCR; TCRdb has only the in-frame clones, and not every one. The sample has some 150,000 clones, approximately 78% seen once. The material sequenced was PBMCs. These receptors were collected from a woman in her 50s in good health and CMV-seropositive.

This clone was observed a handful of times. The chain carries TRBV29-1 and TRBJ2-7; D perhaps matches TRBD1 (5 bases). The V gene lost 5 bases and the J gene lost 3 bases, with 8 bases spanning the gap. The CDR3 has 11 residues. The V gene's germline CDR1 is SQVTM and CDR2 ANQGSEA. The CDR3 region is CSVRQHYEQYF. Here the CDR3 DNA reads TGCAGCGTTAGACAGCACTACGAGCAGTACTTC.

CDR3 DNA: TGTGCCAGCGGTGTGGGCAGTTCCTCTGGAAACACCATATATTTT. As protein: CASGVGSSSGNTIYF. V gene TRBV2 combines with J gene TRBJ1-3; D gene ambiguous. The CDR3 runs to 15 residues. Trimming pared 8 bases from V and 0 bases from J, leaving 14 bases between. Germline lookup yields CDR1 SNHLY and CDR2 FYNNEI.

A single count supports this clone. The chain joins TRBV5-1 to TRBJ2-1, with 8 bases aligning to TRBD2. V shed 4 bases, J shed 6 bases, and the junction held 12 bases outside the gene matches. Germline CDR1 reads SGHRS; CDR2 reads YFSETQ. CDR3 size: 16 residues. The CDR3 is CASSQLERGTFNEQFF. The DNA for the CDR3 is TGCGCCAGCAGCCAACTTGAGCGGGGGACCTTCAATGAGCAGTTCTTC.

The chain links TRBV30 to TRBJ2-6; weak D call: TRBD1 (7 bases). The CDR3 runs 16 residues. Germline V gene sequence: CDR1 GTSNPN, CDR2 SVGIG (reference sequence). Trimming cost V 7 bases and J 0 bases, with 16 bases left between them. This CDR3 is CALGQGGTSGANVLTF. CDR3 in DNA: TGTGCCTTGGGGCAGGGGGGCACCTCTGGGGCCAACGTCCTGACTTTC.

The chain is built from TRBV7-9 and TRBJ1-4; D is unclear. In germline, CDR1 is SEHNR, CDR2 FQNEAQ (reference sequence). The CDR3 is 12 residues long. The germline V and J ends were trimmed by 6 bases and 8 bases, with 10 bases remaining between them. The CDR3 DNA follows: TGTGCCAGCAGGCGGGAAACCGAAAAACTGTTTTTT. Protein sequence: CASRRETEKLFF.

This chain connects TRBV7-2 to TRBJ2-7; D perhaps matches TRBD1 (6 bases). The CDR3 runs 15 residues. The V end lost 5 bases, the J end lost 0 bases, and 14 bases lay between the germline ends. Germline V gene data show CDR1 as SGHTA and CDR2 as FQGNSA. The CDR3 nucleotides are TGTGCCAGCAGCCGGGACATCTCGAGCTCCTACGAGCAGTACTTC. It specifies CASSRDISSSYEQYF.

J is TRBJ2-1 and V is TRBV11-2; possible D gene TRBD2, 5 bases. V was trimmed by 5 bases and J by 2 bases, leaving 10 bases between them. Germline lookup yields CDR1 SGHAT and CDR2 FQNNGV. CDR3 size: 14 residues. CDR3 in amino acids: CASSGRGTYNEQFF. The CDR3 nucleotides are TGTGCCAGCAGCGGCCGGGGAACCTACAATGAGCAGTTCTTC.

The rearrangement joins TRBV9 to TRBJ2-7; D possibly corresponds to TRBD2 (5 bases). The V gene lost 4 bases and the J gene lost 7 bases, with 12 bases spanning the gap. CDR1 SGDLS and CDR2 YYNGEE come from the germline V gene. This CDR3 is 12 amino acids long. CDR3 amino acids: CASSTIPGEQYF. For the CDR3, the DNA is TGTGCCAGCAGCACCATCCCGGGGGAGCAGTACTTC.

V and J are TRBV25-1 and TRBJ2-1, with D perhaps matching TRBD1 (6 bases). V was cut by 4 bases and J by 0 bases, with 13 bases left in between. The CDR3 spans 16 residues. Germline V gene data show CDR1 as MGHDK and CDR2 as SYGVNS. In nucleotides, the CDR3 is TGTGCCAGCAGTGCCCTTAGACAGGTCTCCTACAATGAGCAGTTCTTC. This translates into CASSALRQVSYNEQFF.

The V call is TRBV6-5, the J call TRBJ1-1; possible D gene TRBD1, 5 bases. There are 16 residues in the CDR3. V gave up 3 bases and J gave up 0 bases, with 14 bases separating them. Germline V lookup: CDR1 MNHEY, CDR2 SVGAGI. CDR3 sequence reads: CASSYEKGYMNTEAFF. CDR3 DNA sequence: TGTGCCAGCAGTTATGAGAAGGGGTACATGAACACTGAAGCTTTCTTT.